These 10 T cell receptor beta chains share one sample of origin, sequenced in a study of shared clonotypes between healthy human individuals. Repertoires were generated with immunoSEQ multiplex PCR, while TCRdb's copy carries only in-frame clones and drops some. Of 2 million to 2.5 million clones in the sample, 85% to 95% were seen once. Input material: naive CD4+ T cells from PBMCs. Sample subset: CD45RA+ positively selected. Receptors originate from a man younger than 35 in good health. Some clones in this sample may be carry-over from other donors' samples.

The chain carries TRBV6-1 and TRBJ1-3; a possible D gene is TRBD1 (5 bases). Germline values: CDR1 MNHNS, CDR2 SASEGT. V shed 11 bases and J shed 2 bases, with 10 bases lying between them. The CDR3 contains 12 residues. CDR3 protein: CASGRAGNTIYF. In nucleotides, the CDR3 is TGTGCCTCAGGGAGGGCTGGAAACACCATATATTTT.

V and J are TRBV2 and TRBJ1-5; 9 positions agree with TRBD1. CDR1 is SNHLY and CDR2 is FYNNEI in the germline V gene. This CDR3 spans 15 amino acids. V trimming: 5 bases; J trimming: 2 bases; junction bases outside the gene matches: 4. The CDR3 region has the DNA TGTGCCAGCAGTTGGGACAGGGCGGGCAATCAGCCCCAGCATTTT. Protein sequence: CASSWDRAGNQPQHF.

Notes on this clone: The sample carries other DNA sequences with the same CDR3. CDR3 region: CASSPAGGSAKNIQYF. CDR3 DNA sequence: TGTGCCAGCAGCCCCGCGGGGGGGTCGGCCAAAAACATTCAGTACTTC. This sequence joins TRBV5-4 and TRBJ2-4; 9 bases match TRBD2. The V and J ends lost 4 bases and 1 base, in that order; junction bases with no gene match: 6. The CDR3 spans 16 residues. Germline CDR1 reads SGHNT; CDR2 reads YYREEE (reference sequence).

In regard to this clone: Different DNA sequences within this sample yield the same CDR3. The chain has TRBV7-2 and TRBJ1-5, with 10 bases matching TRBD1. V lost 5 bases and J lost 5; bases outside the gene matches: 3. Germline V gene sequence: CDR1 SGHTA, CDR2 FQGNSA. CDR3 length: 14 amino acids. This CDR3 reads CASSPTGGYQPQHF. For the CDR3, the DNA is TGTGCCAGCAGCCCGACAGGGGGCTATCAGCCCCAGCATTTT.

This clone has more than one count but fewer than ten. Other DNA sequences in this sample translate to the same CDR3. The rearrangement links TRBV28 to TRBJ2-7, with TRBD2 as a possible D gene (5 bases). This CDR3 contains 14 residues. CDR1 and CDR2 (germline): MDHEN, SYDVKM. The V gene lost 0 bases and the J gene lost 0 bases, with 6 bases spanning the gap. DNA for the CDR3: TGTGCCAGCAGTTTATGGGGGAGCTCCTACGAGCAGTACTTC. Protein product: CASSLWGSSYEQYF.

The CDR3 bases are TGTGCCAGTATTAGGGACAGGGGGGAATGGGTCTGTCAGCCCCAGCATTTT. This sequence encodes CASIRDRGEWVCQPQHF. V usage is TRBV19 and J usage is TRBJ1-5; 11 bases align to TRBD1. Germline trimming cut 7 bases from V and 6 bases from J; bases unmatched to any gene: 14. CDR1 and CDR2 (germline): LNHDA, SQIVND (reference sequence). The length of the CDR3 is 17 residues.

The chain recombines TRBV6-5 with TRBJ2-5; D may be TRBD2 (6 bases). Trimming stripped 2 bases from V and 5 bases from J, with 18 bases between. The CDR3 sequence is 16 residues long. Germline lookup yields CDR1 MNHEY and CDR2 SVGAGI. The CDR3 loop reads CASSYGAGLLGETQYF. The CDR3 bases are TGTGCCAGCAGTTACGGTGCGGGGCTACTTGGGGAGACCCAGTACTTC.

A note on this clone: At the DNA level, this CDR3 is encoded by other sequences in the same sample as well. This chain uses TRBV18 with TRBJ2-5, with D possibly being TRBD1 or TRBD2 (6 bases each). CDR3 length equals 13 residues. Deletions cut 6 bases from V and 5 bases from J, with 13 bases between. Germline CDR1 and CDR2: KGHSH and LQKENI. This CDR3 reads CASSPGAQETQYF. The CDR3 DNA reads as TGTGCCAGCTCCCCGGGGGCCCAGGAGACCCAGTACTTC.

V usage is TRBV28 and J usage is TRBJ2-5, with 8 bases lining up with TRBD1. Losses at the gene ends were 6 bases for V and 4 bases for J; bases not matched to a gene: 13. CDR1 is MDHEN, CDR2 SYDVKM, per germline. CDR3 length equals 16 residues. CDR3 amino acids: CASSNERGRGRETQYF. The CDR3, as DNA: TGTGCCAGCAGCAACGAAAGGGGCAGGGGGCGAGAGACCCAGTACTTC. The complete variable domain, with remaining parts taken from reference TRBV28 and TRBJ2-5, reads DVKVTQSSRYLVKRTGEKVFLECVQDMDHENMFWYRQDPGLGLRLIYFSYDVKMKEKGDIPEGYSVSREKKERFSLILESASTNQTSMYLCASSNERGRGRETQYFGPGTRLLVL.

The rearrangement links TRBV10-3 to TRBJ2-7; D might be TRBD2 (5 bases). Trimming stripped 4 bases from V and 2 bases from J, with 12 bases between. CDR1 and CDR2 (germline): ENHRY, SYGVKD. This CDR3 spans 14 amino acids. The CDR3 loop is CAISAPRGPYEQYF. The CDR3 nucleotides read TGTGCCATCAGTGCCCCTCGGGGTCCCTACGAGCAGTACTTC.